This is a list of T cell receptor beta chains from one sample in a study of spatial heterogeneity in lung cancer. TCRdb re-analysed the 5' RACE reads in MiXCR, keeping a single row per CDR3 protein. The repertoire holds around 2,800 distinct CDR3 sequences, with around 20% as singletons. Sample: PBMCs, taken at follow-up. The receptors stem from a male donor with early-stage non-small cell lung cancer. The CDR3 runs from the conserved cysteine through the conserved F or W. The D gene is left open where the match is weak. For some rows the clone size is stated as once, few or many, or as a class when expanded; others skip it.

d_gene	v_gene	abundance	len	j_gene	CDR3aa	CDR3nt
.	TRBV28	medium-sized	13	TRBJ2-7	CASSWQGMYEQYF	TGTGCCAGCAGTTGGCAGGGAATGTACGAGCAGTACTTC
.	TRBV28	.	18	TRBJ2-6	CASSLLPGTRPGANVLTF	TGTGCCAGCAGTTTATTACCAGGGACTCGGCCTGGGGCCAACGTCCTGACTTTC
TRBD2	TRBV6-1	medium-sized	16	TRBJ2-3	CASSGGRDPSTDTQYF	TGTGCCAGCAGTGGGGGGAGGGATCCTAGCACAGATACGCAGTATTTT
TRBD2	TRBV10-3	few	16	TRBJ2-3	CAISESTSSSTDTQYF	TGTGCCATCAGTGAGTCGACTAGCTCGAGCACAGATACGCAGTATTTT
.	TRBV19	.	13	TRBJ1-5	CASSDQGGQPQHF	TGTGCCAGTAGTGACCAGGGAGGCCAGCCCCAGCATTTT
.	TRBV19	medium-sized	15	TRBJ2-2	CASSPYTWDTGELFF	TGTGCCAGTAGTCCTTACACCTGGGATACCGGGGAGCTGTTTTTT
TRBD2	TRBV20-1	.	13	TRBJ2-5	CSARGGAKETQYF	TGCAGTGCCCGGGGGGGGGCGAAAGAGACCCAGTACTTC
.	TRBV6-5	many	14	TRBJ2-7	CASSYDGTLDEQYF	TGTGCCAGCAGTTACGACGGGACATTGGACGAGCAGTACTTC
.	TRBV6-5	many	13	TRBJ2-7	CASSYSKGSEQYF	TGTGCCAGCAGTTACTCGAAGGGGTCCGAGCAGTACTTC
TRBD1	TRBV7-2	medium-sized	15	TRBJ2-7	CASTRGGTGAYEQYF	TGTGCCAGCACACGAGGAGGGACAGGGGCATACGAGCAGTACTTC
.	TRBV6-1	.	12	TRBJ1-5	CASKEGNQPQHF	TGTGCCAGCAAGGAAGGCAATCAGCCCCAGCATTTT
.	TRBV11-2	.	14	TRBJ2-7	CASSLGGASYEQYF	TGTGCCAGCAGCTTAGGGGGGGCCTCCTACGAGCAGTACTTC
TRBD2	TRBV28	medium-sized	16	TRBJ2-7	CASSFNPWGGNYEQYF	TGTGCCAGCAGTTTTAATCCGTGGGGAGGGAACTACGAGCAGTACTTC
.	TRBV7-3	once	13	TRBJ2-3	CASSPQTGDTQYF	TGTGCCAGCAGCCCCCAAACCGGAGATACGCAGTATTTT
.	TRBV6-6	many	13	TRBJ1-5	CASQGRGNQPQHF	TGTGCCAGTCAGGGGAGAGGCAATCAGCCCCAGCATTTT
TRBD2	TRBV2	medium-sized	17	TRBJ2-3	CASSDSSGGRSTDTQYF	TGTGCCAGCAGTGACTCATCAGGCGGGAGAAGCACAGATACGCAGTATTTT
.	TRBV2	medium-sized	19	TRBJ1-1	CASSEFIRRSDIPGTEAFF	TGTGCCAGCAGTGAATTTATCAGACGTTCGGACATACCGGGAACTGAAGCTTTCTTT
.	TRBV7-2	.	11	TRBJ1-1	CASHSGTEAFF	TGTGCCTCACACTCCGGGACAGAAGCTTTCTTT
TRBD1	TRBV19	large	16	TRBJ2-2	CASRYGQGAQTGELFF	TGTGCCAGTAGGTACGGACAGGGGGCTCAGACCGGGGAGCTGTTTTTT
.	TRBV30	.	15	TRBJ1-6	CAWSALGGWNSPLHF	TGTGCCTGGAGTGCTTTGGGGGGCTGGAATTCACCCCTCCACTTT
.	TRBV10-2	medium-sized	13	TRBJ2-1	CASIGFVTNEQFF	TGCGCCAGCATAGGCTTCGTCACTAATGAGCAGTTCTTC
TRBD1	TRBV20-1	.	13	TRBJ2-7	CSAWTGGSYEQYF	TGCAGTGCTTGGACAGGGGGCTCCTACGAGCAGTACTTC
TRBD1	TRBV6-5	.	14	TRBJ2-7	CASSLRTGSYEQYF	TGTGCCAGCAGTCTCAGGACAGGCTCCTACGAGCAGTACTTC
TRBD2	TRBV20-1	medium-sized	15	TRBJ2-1	CSARPSGRGGNEQFF	TGCAGTGCTAGACCTAGCGGGAGGGGTGGAAATGAGCAGTTCTTC
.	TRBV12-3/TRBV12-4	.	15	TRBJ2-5	CASSLRASSQETQYF	TGTGCCAGCAGTTTACGGGCTAGCAGCCAAGAGACCCAGTACTTC
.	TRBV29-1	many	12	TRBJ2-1	CSVETMQGKEFF	TGCAGCGTTGAAACGATGCAGGGAAAAGAGTTCTTC
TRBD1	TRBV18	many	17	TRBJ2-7	CASSPNRGRLISYEQYF	TGTGCCAGCTCACCAAACAGGGGGCGATTAATATCCTACGAGCAGTACTTC
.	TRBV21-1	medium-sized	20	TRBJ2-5	CASSKAPRQGAKPTGETQYF	TGTGCCAGCAGCAAAGCCCCCCGGCAGGGGGCGAAACCTACTGGAGAGACCCAGTACTTC
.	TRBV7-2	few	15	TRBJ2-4	CASSLWPAVGNIQYF	TGTGCCAGCAGCTTATGGCCTGCCGTCGGAAACATTCAGTACTTC
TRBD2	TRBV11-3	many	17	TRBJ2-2	CASSPRGTSGNTGELFF	TGTGCCAGCAGCCCGCGTGGGACTAGCGGGAACACCGGGGAGCTGTTTTTT
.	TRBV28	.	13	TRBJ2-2	CASSLTYTGELFF	TGTGCCAGCAGTTTAACCTACACCGGGGAGCTGTTTTTT
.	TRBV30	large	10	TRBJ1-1	CACQAAEAFF	TGTGCCTGCCAGGCGGCAGAAGCTTTCTTT